This T cell receptor beta chain came from a study of siplizumab effects on memory and regulatory T cells. Study findings and constraints: Researchers could not give a naive or memory phenotype to roughly 75-96% of proliferating CD4+ or CD8+ clones. Proliferating siplizumab-culture Tregs lacked confirmation of suppressive function.

Using immunoSEQ multiplex PCR, the repertoire was profiled, and TCRdb retains in-frame clones only, with some absent. The data hold over 85,000 clones, with more than 85% observed a single time. About this clone: Its antigen is unknown.

Trimming took 5 bases from V and 8 from J, leaving 13 bases between them. The CDR3 contains 13 residues. From germline, CDR1 is SGHVS and CDR2 FNYEAQ. This TCR was recovered from a human donor in good health. Sequenced: CD4+ T cells sorted from blood. J is TRBJ2-1 and V is TRBV7-6, with D tentatively TRBD1 (6 bases). The CDR3 reads CASSAIRGDEQFF. In DNA, the CDR3 is TGTGCCAGCAGCGCTATCAGGGGCGATGAGCAGTTCTTC.